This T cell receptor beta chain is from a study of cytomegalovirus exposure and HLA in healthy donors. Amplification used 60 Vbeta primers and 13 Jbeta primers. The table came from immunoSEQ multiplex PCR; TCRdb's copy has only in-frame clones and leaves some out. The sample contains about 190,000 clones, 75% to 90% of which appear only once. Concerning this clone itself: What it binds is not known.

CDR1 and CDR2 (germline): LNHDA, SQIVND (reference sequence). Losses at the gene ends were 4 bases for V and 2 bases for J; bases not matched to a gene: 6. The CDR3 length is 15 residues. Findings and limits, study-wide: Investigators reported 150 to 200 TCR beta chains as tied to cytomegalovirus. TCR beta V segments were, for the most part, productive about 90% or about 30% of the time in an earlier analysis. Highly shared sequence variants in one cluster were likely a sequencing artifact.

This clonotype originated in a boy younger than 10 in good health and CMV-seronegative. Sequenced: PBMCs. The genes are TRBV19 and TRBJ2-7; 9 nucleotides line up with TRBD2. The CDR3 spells CASSNCLAGTYEQYV. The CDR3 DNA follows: TGTGCCAGTAGTAACTGCCTAGCGGGGACCTACGAGCAGTACGTC.